The rows below give T cell receptor beta chains drawn from one sample of a study of blood T cell repertoires in COVID-19. Libraries were prepared by immunoSEQ multiplex PCR; TCRdb keeps only in-frame clonotypes and omits some of them. This table has about 150,000 clones, about 80% appearing once. The sequenced sample consisted of PBMCs or T cells enriched from blood (not recorded which). These receptors came from a woman in her fifties or sixties who had recovered from COVID-19. The conserved cysteine and the conserved F or W are not part of the CDR3 here. Each record gives: V gene, CDR3 protein.

TRBV27,ASSVGASPYNEQF
TRBV10-3,AAGRVDGYT
TRBV6-1,ASSERRGGGTDTQY
TRBV28,ASNDGTGNQPQH
TRBV5-1,ASSLETIPGTEAF
TRBV27,ANSDRTFQETQY
TRBV28,ASSPGIQETQY
TRBV4-1,ASDLSGAHEQF
TRBV6-5,ASGSGDTDTQY
TRBV28,ASSSAALFYGYT
TRBV5-1,ASSLATNEKLF
TRBV19,ASSIGREDGYT
TRBV18,ASSPDRPGWAF
TRBV27,ASAEGLTSGNTIY
TRBV18,ASSQRGGTINQPQH
TRBV9,ASSVGAQGGGEKLF
TRBV2,ASNTAGGETEAF
TRBV19,ASFEEDRTEAF
TRBV9,ASSPYRETEAF
TRBV29-1,SVPTSGGAGGNEQF
TRBV7-9,ASSLGQGLFNYGYT
TRBV27,ASSPRTDSSYNEQF
TRBV12-3/TRBV12-4,ASSRQGNYGYT
TRBV6-5,ASGQLPNQPQH
TRBV27,ASSLVQTGGPYNEQF
TRBV6-5,ASSYGDRGTNTEAF
TRBV24-1,ATRDSLNQPQH